This paragraph covers one TCR beta chain sequence. The data were taken from a study of T cell changes during pregnancy in multiple sclerosis. J lost 2 bases, V lost 2 bases, and 6 bases had no gene match. The germline CDR1 and CDR2 sequences are SGHRS and YFSETQ. The CDR3 is made up of 16 amino acids. Profiling relied on immunoSEQ multiplex PCR, and the TCRdb table lists in-frame clones only, not all of them. This table holds over 20,000 clones, 70% to 90% found once. This clonotype was sampled from a female donor in good health, enrolled as a control in a pregnancy study. The material sequenced was CD4+ T cells from peripheral blood mononuclear cells, taken in the first trimester of pregnancy. The chain links TRBV5-1 to TRBJ2-2, with TRBD2 matching over 7 bases. The CDR3 loop is CASSFGGLGNTGELFF. The CDR3 bases are TGCGCCAGCAGCTTTGGCGGACTAGGAAACACCGGGGAGCTGTTTTTT.